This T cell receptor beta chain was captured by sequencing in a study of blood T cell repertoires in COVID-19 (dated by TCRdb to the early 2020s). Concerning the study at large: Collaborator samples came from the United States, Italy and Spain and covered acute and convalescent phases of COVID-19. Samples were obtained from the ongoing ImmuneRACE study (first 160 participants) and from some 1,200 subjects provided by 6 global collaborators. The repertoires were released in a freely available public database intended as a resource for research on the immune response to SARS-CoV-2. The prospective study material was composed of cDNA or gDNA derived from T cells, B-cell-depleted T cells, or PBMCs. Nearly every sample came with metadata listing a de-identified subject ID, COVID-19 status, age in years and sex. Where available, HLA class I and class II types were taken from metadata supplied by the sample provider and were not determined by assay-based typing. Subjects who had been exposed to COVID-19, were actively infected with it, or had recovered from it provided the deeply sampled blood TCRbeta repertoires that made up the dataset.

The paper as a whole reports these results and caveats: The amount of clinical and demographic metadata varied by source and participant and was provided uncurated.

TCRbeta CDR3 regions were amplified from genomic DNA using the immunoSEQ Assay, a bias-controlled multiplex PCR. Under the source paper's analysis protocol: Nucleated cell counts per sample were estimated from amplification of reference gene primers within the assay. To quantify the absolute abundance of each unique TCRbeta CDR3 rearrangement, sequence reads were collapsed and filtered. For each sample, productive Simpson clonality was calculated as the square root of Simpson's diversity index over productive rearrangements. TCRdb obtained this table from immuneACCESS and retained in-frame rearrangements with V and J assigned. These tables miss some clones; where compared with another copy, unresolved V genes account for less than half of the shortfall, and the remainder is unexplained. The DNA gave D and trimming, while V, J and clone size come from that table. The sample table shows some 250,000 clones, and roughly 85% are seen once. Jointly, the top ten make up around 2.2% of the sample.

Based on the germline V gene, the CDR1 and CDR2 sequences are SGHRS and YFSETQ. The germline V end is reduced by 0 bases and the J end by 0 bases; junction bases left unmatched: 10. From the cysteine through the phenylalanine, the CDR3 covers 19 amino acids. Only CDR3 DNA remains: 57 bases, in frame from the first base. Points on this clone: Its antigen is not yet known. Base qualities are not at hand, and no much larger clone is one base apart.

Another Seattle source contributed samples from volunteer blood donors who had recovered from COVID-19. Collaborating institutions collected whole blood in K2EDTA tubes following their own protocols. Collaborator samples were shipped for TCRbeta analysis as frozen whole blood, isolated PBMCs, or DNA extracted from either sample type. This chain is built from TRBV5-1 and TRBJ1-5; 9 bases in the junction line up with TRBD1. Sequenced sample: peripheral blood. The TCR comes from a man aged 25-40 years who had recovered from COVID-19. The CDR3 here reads CASSLDPGQGLYSNQPQHF. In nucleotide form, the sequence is TGCGCCAGCAGCTTGGACCCGGGACAGGGCCTCTATAGCAATCAGCCCCAGCATTTT.